The TCR beta chain described here comes from a study of T-cell reconstitution after alpha-beta-depleted transplantation in children. This CDR3 is built from 15 residues. Trimming stripped 5 bases from V and 2 bases from J, with 12 bases between. Germline V gene sequence: CDR1 SGHVS, CDR2 FQNEAQ. The authors prepared the TCRbeta library with unique molecular identifiers. TCRdb fed the PCR reads into MiXCR, producing one record per CDR3 protein. The data hold 800,000 to 1,000,000 distinct CDR3 sequences, with roughly 29% observed a single time. General observations from the study: Where alpha-beta T cells came from about two months after transplant was reportedly several hundred expanded graft clones. From surviving recipient T cells and thymic progenitors came the high day-60 TCRbeta diversity observed in some patients. Hyperexpanded clones declined; after one year, newly produced T cells mostly supplied diversity.

This clonotype was observed a handful of times. Its antigen is not identified. The sequenced sample was PBMCs, mostly from graft donor cells, obtained 360 days after TCRalphabeta/CD19-depleted stem cell transplant. The clonotype was recovered from a boy under three years old who had a stem cell transplant for SCID, so the T cells may come from the graft donor. This rearrangement joins TRBV7-8 to TRBJ2-2; tentatively, D is TRBD1 (5 bases). As DNA, the CDR3 is TGTGCCAGCAGCCCACCGACAGTAAACACCGGGGAGCTGTTTTTT. This gives the protein CASSPPTVNTGELFF.